This TCR beta chain was retrieved from a study of blood T cell repertoires in COVID-19 (TCRdb year 2020). About the full investigation: Collaborator samples came from the United States, Italy and Spain and covered acute and convalescent phases of COVID-19. The prospective study material was composed of cDNA or gDNA derived from T cells, B-cell-depleted T cells, or PBMCs. A de-identified subject ID, COVID-19 status, age in years and sex were almost always included in the sample metadata. Subjects who had been exposed to COVID-19, were actively infected with it, or had recovered from it provided the deeply sampled blood TCRbeta repertoires that made up the dataset. The repertoires were made available in a free public database intended to serve as a resource for research on the immune response to SARS-CoV-2. HLA class I and class II types, where available, came from metadata supplied by the sample provider rather than from assay-based typing. The samples were drawn from two sources: the first 160 participants of the ongoing ImmuneRACE study, and 1,000 to 1,500 subjects contributed by 6 global collaborators.

Whole blood was collected in K2EDTA tubes by collaborating institutions according to the institutions' own protocols. For TCRbeta analysis, collaborators shipped samples in one of three forms: frozen whole blood, isolated PBMCs, or DNA extracted from either of those sample types. Remarks on this clone: Its specific antigen is unknown. Base qualities are not provided; no much larger clone lies one nucleotide away.

TCRbeta CDR3 regions were amplified from genomic DNA using the immunoSEQ Assay, a bias-controlled multiplex PCR. Concerning the study's data processing: Within the assay, amplification of reference gene primers was used to estimate how many nucleated cells each sample contained. Sequence reads were collapsed and filtered to measure the absolute abundance of every unique TCRbeta CDR3 rearrangement. For each sample, productive Simpson clonality was calculated as the square root of Simpson's diversity index over productive rearrangements. Drawn from immuneACCESS, this table holds only the in-frame rearrangements with V and J called that TCRdb kept. Clones are partly lost; checked studies trace under half to an unresolved V gene and leave the rest unexplained. Clonal size and the V and J genes are those of that table, whereas D and trimming came from the DNA. This sample comprises about 160,000 clones, roughly 80% of them detected only once. The ten largest clonotypes hold about 3% of the sample.

The CDR3 numbers 15 residues from cysteine through phenylalanine. Only the CDR3 part of the read is kept: 45 bases, read in frame from the first base. CDR1 is given as MNHEY and CDR2 as SMNVEV, both from the germline V gene (reference sequence). For this chain, trimming is 3 bases at the V end and 0 bases at the J end, and the number of junction bases without a gene match is 2. The paper's findings and limits, for the study overall: The amount of clinical and demographic metadata varied by source and participant and was provided uncurated.

The sequence links TRBV27 to TRBJ2-7; 10 bases in the junction line up with TRBD1. The clonotype comes from a man between 70 and 80 years old with acute or convalescent COVID-19. Input material: peripheral blood. The DNA sequence follows: TGTGCCAGCAGTTTCGGGGACAGGGGCTCCTACGAGCAGTACTTC. The encoded protein is CASSFGDRGSYEQYF.